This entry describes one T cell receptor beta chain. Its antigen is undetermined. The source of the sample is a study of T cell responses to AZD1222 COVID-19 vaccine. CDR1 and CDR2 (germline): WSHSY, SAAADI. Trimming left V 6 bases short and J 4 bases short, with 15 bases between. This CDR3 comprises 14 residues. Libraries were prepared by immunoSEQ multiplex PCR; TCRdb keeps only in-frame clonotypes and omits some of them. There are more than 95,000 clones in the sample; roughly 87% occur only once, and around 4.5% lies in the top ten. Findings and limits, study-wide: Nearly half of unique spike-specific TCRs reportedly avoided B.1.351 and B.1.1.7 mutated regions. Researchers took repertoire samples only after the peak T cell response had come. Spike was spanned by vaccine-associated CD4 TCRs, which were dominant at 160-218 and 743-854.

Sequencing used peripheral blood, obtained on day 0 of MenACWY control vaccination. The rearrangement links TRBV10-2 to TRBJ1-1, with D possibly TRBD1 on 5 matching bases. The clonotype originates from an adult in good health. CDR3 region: CASSAGGSGTEAFF. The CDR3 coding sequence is TGCGCCAGCAGCGCTGGGGGGAGTGGCACTGAAGCTTTCTTT.